This TCR beta chain stems from a study of T cell responses to AZD1222 COVID-19 vaccine. Findings and limits, study-wide: Spike-wide coverage was observed for vaccine-associated CD4 TCRs, with dominant responses at 160-218 and 743-854. Clonal diversity was possibly underestimated, and white British individuals and females predominated among donors. Nearly half of the spike-specific TCRs reportedly recognize variant regions that carry no mutations.

Details on this clone: The antigen is unknown.

The V end was cut by 3 bases, the J end by 1 base, with 7 bases between. The CDR3 has 13 residues. Germline values: CDR1 SGHNT, CDR2 YYREEE (reference sequence). Generated by immunoSEQ multiplex PCR, the TCRdb table keeps only in-frame clones and is missing some. Seen here are about 130,000 clones, over 85% observed once, and the top ten hold over 1.5%. This sequence originates from an adult in good health. This rearrangement joins TRBV5-4 to TRBJ1-1; D call uncertain. The specimen comprised peripheral blood, sampled on day 0 of AZD1222 vaccination. CDR3 protein: CASSSRGNTEAFF. In DNA form, the CDR3 reads TGTGCCAGCAGCTCGCGTGGGAACACTGAAGCTTTCTTT.